Detailed here is one TCR beta chain. This specimen belongs to a study of T cells of healthy individuals. TCRdb passed the 5' RACE reads through MiXCR, listing each CDR3 protein once. The sample shows approximately 100,000 distinct CDR3 sequences, roughly 15% of them seen only once. The clonotype was recovered from a human donor in good health.

CDR3 coding DNA: TGTGCCAGCAGCTCCCCCGGGACAGGGTCCTACGAGCAGTACTTC. Its protein is CASSSPGTGSYEQYF. The gene calls are TRBV7-2 and TRBJ2-7, with 9 bases fitting TRBD1. This CDR3 contains 15 residues. Germline CDR1 SGHTA, CDR2 FQGNSA. Trimming took 4 bases from V and 1 from J; bases not matched to a gene: 5.